This TCR beta chain was sequenced for a study of blood T cell repertoires in COVID-19. The overall study: Whether acute or convalescent, the COVID-19 samples came from the United States, Italy and Spain. T cells, B-cell-depleted T cells, or PBMCs supplied cDNA or gDNA.

Methods used by the authors: Estimated nucleated cell counts came from reference gene primer amplification. Some clones are missing from TCRdb's copy, which holds only in-frame ones; the method was immunoSEQ multiplex PCR. From that table come the V and J calls and clone size; the DNA was used to work out D and trimming. Among about 400,000 clones listed, roughly 88% were seen once. Remarks on this clone: Distinct nucleotide sequences in the sample also encode this CDR3.

The CDR3 is 12 residues long. Germline CDR1 reads GTSNPN; CDR2 reads SVGIG (reference sequence). V was shortened by 2 bases and J by 2 bases, with 6 bases between the two germline ends. Participants were placed into cohorts based on the clinical history they reported. The clonotype originates from a woman aged 40 to 55 with acute COVID-19. Sequenced: PBMCs or T cells enriched from blood (not recorded which). The genes are TRBV30 and TRBJ1-2, with D possibly matching TRBD1 (5 bases). The CDR3 bases are TGTGCCTGGAGTCGGGGGAACTATGGCTACACCTTC. This translates into CAWSRGNYGYTF.